The clone carrying this T cell receptor beta chain has a handful of counts. In TCRdb, the RT-PCR reads were re-called with MiXCR into one record per CDR3 protein. In the table there are roughly 620,000 distinct CDR3 sequences, about 11% of which are singletons. These data belong to a study of response to subunit inactivated influenza vaccine. This CDR3 is 16 amino acids long. Trimming pared 0 bases from V and 2 bases from J, leaving 12 bases between. Germline CDR1 and CDR2: SGHRS and YFSETQ. Separately, the same data were catalogued under a study of T cells expressing NK-cell markers. That work contributes: Libraries used 5'RACE template switching adding universal primer site and UMIs. Among eight sequenced donors, seven carried HCMV seropositivity while one was seronegative. In a few donors, dominant clonotypes made up about 25-60.1% of CD3+CD56-NKG2C+ cells.

This specimen was PBMCs from blood, taken on the day of vaccination. The receptor was derived from a man aged 50 or older who received an inactivated influenza vaccine. The chain carries TRBV5-1 and TRBJ2-1; no definite D call. The CDR3 sequence is CASSLEFGFTYNEQFF. As DNA, the CDR3 is TGCGCCAGCAGCTTGGAATTTGGGTTTACCTACAATGAGCAGTTCTTC.